These T cell receptor beta chains were read from a single sample in a study of control samples from healthy donors and cancer patients. TCRdb's copy holds only in-frame clones and misses some; the assay was immunoSEQ multiplex PCR. This table holds about 180,000 clones, 75% to 95% found once. The sequenced sample consisted of blood. These receptor sequences come from a woman aged 40 to 49 in good health. Both conserved end residues are part of each CDR3.

cdr3_aa: CASSQVVAGGGQETQYF; j_call: TRBJ2-5; v_call: TRBV4-1
cdr3_aa: CASSPPDTGDEQYF; j_call: TRBJ2-7; v_call: TRBV28
cdr3_aa: CSVPRGETQYF; j_call: TRBJ2-5; v_call: TRBV29-1
cdr3_aa: CASSPRGEVYGYTF; j_call: TRBJ1-2; v_call: TRBV11-2
cdr3_aa: CASSELRGQVSSYEYNEQFF; j_call: TRBJ2-1; v_call: TRBV2
cdr3_aa: CASSLAGPGSGTYEQYF; j_call: TRBJ2-7; v_call: TRBV7-2
cdr3_aa: CASSIGLYTEAFF; j_call: TRBJ1-1; v_call: TRBV19
cdr3_aa: CSARMEGEQFF; j_call: TRBJ2-1; v_call: TRBV20-1
cdr3_aa: CASSTVAGGYTF; j_call: TRBJ1-2; v_call: TRBV6-5
cdr3_aa: CASSTRDRNTGELFF; j_call: TRBJ2-2; v_call: TRBV9
cdr3_aa: CASSLARPYGDEQFF; j_call: TRBJ2-1; v_call: TRBV5-6
cdr3_aa: CASSLGGPAPGNTIYF; j_call: TRBJ1-3; v_call: TRBV5-1
cdr3_aa: CASSSGSGSTEAFF; j_call: TRBJ1-1; v_call: TRBV14
cdr3_aa: CAASGVEEEGEETQYF; j_call: TRBJ2-5; v_call: TRBV5-4
cdr3_aa: CASDKWGPRGDEQYF; j_call: TRBJ2-7; v_call: TRBV6-5
cdr3_aa: CASSPRDRGNTEAFF; j_call: TRBJ1-1; v_call: TRBV14
cdr3_aa: CASSQGGQGGFDSGANVLTF; j_call: TRBJ2-6; v_call: TRBV3-1/TRBV3-2
cdr3_aa: CASSVLAGGDTQYF; j_call: TRBJ2-3; v_call: TRBV11-2
cdr3_aa: CASSFRHSDEKLFF; j_call: TRBJ1-4; v_call: TRBV28